Presented here are 19 T cell receptor beta chains from one specimen sequenced in a study of monozygotic twins with cystic fibrosis. Data came from immunoSEQ multiplex PCR; TCRdb stores just in-frame clones and leaves some out. Among about 20,000 clones listed, about 89% were seen once. Sequenced: blood. These receptors all come from a girl aged 2 to 9 with cystic fibrosis.

V gene TRBV9 combines with J gene TRBJ1-2; D uncertain. The CDR3 contains 14 residues. V was trimmed by 3 bases and J by 8 bases, leaving 17 bases between them. Germline V gives CDR1 SGDLS, CDR2 YYNGEE. The CDR3: CASSGRLLLSGYTF. CDR3 bases: TGTGCCAGCAGCGGACGGCTTCTCTTGAGCGGCTACACCTTC.

V gene TRBV27 combines with J gene TRBJ2-7; 10 nucleotides agree with TRBD2. The CDR3 is made up of 16 amino acids. CDR1 is MNHEY and CDR2 is SMNVEV in the germline V gene (reference sequence). Trimming took 3 bases from V and 6 from J; bases not matched to a gene: 11. DNA of the CDR3: TGTGCCAGCAGTTTTGTCCTTACTAGCGGGATGGGCGAGCAGTACTTC. It is translated as CASSFVLTSGMGEQYF.

V and J are TRBV5-4 and TRBJ1-2; D not certain. There are 15 residues in the CDR3. The V and J ends lost 7 bases and 6 bases respectively, with 22 bases between them. Germline V gives CDR1 SGHNT, CDR2 YYREEE (reference sequence). The CDR3 sequence is CASATWGGWVNGYTF. In nucleotides, the CDR3 is TGTGCCAGCGCCACTTGGGGAGGATGGGTAAATGGCTACACCTTC.

V is TRBV19 and J is TRBJ2-1; 11 nucleotides line up with TRBD2. The CDR3 spans 16 residues. V lost 3 bases to trimming and J lost 5 bases; unmatched junction nucleotides: 6. Germline V gives CDR1 LNHDA, CDR2 SQIVND (reference sequence). The CDR3 region has the DNA TGTGCCAGTAGTATCGGGACTAGCGGAACGAACAATGAGCAGTTCTTC. Amino acids: CASSIGTSGTNNEQFF.

The gene calls are TRBV4-1 and TRBJ2-4; 7 bases are shared with TRBD1. The CDR3 consists of 14 residues. Germline loops: CDR1 MGHRA, CDR2 YSYEKL. The V segment lost 0 bases and the J segment 13 bases; nucleotides outside the gene matches: 9. CDR3 protein: CASSQDRDRAIQYF. CDR3 sequence (DNA): TGCGCCAGCAGCCAAGATAGGGACAGAGCAATCCAGTACTTC.

V is TRBV5-4 and J is TRBJ2-2; no clear D. CDR3 length equals 13 residues. CDR1 and CDR2 (germline): SGHNT, YYREEE (reference sequence). V was shortened by 2 bases and J by 4 bases, with 6 bases between the two germline ends. The CDR3 spells CASSFTITGELFF. CDR3 DNA: TGTGCCAGCAGCTTTACAATCACCGGGGAGCTGTTTTTT.

V and J are TRBV2 and TRBJ2-3; TRBD2 matches 14 bases. J lost 3 bases, V lost 4 bases, and 6 bases had no gene match. CDR1 is SNHLY and CDR2 is FYNNEI in the germline V gene. This CDR3 spans 17 amino acids. The DNA for the CDR3 is TGTGCCAGCAGTGGGGGGACTAGCGGGAGAACGACAGATACGCAGTATTTT. Protein product: CASSGGTSGRTTDTQYF.

The genes are TRBV6-5 and TRBJ1-2; possible D gene TRBD1, 6 bases. This CDR3 comprises 12 residues. With 8 bases removed from V and 3 bases from J, the gap between germline ends came to 10 bases. Looked up from germline, CDR1 is MNHEY and CDR2 is SVGAGI. For the CDR3, the DNA is TGTGCCAGCGGGGAGGGGGACTATGGCTACACCTTC. Amino acids: CASGEGDYGYTF.

The J gene is TRBJ1-1, the V gene TRBV4-1, with TRBD1 as a possible D gene (6 bases). This CDR3 contains 15 residues. The germline V gene has CDR1 MGHRA and CDR2 YSYEKL. V shed 0 bases and J shed 3 bases, with 11 bases lying between them. As DNA, the CDR3 is TGCGCCAGCAGCCAAGAACAGGGTCGGTACACTGAAGCTTTCTTT. As protein: CASSQEQGRYTEAFF.

The chain carries TRBV5-1 and TRBJ2-1; tentatively, D is TRBD2 (6 bases). Trimming pared 1 base from V and 2 bases from J, leaving 19 bases between. The CDR3 loop spans 18 amino acids. Germline CDR1 reads SGHRS; CDR2 reads YFSETQ. This chain's CDR3 is CASSLRSGRSSTYNEQFF. DNA for the CDR3: TGCGCCAGCAGCTTGAGATCCGGGAGATCATCCACCTACAATGAGCAGTTCTTC.

This chain uses TRBV10-3 with TRBJ2-3; D uncertain. CDR1 is ENHRY and CDR2 is SYGVKD in the germline V gene. V was cut by 3 bases and J by 5 bases, with 12 bases left in between. The CDR3 totals 14 residues. The CDR3 DNA reads as TGTGCCATCAGTGACGAACTCGGTAAAGATACGCAGTATTTT. Amino acid sequence: CAISDELGKDTQYF.

The chain links TRBV30 to TRBJ1-5; a weak D match, TRBD1 (5 bases). CDR1 is GTSNPN, CDR2 SVGIG, per germline (reference sequence). Trimming pared 1 base from V and 7 bases from J, leaving 17 bases between. The CDR3 totals 15 residues. The CDR3 here is CAWSAGSGSIQPQHF. CDR3 sequence (DNA): TGTGCCTGGAGTGCGGGGTCAGGGAGTATACAGCCCCAGCATTTT.

The chain combines TRBV19 with TRBJ2-3; a weak D match, TRBD1 (6 bases). Deletions cut 5 bases from V and 6 bases from J, with 12 bases between. The CDR3 spans 13 residues. Germline CDR1 LNHDA, CDR2 SQIVND (reference sequence). This CDR3 reads CASSVTGSDTQYF. DNA for the CDR3: TGTGCCAGTAGTGTTACAGGGTCCGATACGCAGTATTTT.

This chain links TRBV7-2 with TRBJ1-2; weak D call: TRBD1 (6 bases). Germline V gene data show CDR1 as SGHTA and CDR2 as FQGNSA. This CDR3 comprises 15 residues. The germline V and J ends were trimmed by 2 bases and 0 bases, with 10 bases remaining between them. The CDR3 nucleotides are TGTGCCAGCAGCTTAAGGGGGATATCTAACTATGGCTACACCTTC. Residues: CASSLRGISNYGYTF.

The chain links TRBV10-3 to TRBJ2-7; 7 bases match TRBD1. The V and J ends lost 3 bases and 0 bases, in that order; junction bases with no gene match: 5. This CDR3 region has 15 residues. Germline lookup yields CDR1 ENHRY and CDR2 SYGVKD. In DNA, the CDR3 is TGTGCCATCAGTGATTTTAGGGACAGCTCCTACGAGCAGTACTTC. Residues: CAISDFRDSSYEQYF.

The chain combines TRBV7-9 with TRBJ2-7; possible D gene TRBD1, 6 bases. Germline assignment: CDR1 SEHNR and CDR2 FQNEAQ (reference sequence). The V and J ends lost 4 bases and 3 bases respectively, with 13 bases between them. The CDR3 extends over 14 amino acids. The CDR3 DNA reads as TGTGCCAGCAGCTCCGGGGACAAGAGCTACGAGCAGTACTTC. Translating gives CASSSGDKSYEQYF.

The V and J genes are TRBV2 and TRBJ2-5; the D gene could be TRBD1 or TRBD2 (6 bases each). Trimming removed 10 bases at V and 5 bases at J, with 14 bases between. CDR1 SNHLY and CDR2 FYNNEI come from the germline V gene. The CDR3 runs to 12 residues. The CDR3 nucleotides are TGTGCCACCCGGGGGCGCGGGGAGACCCAGTACTTC. Translating it yields CATRGRGETQYF.

The CDR3 nucleotides are TGTGCCAGCAGCTTAGTTCAGGGAGAGGGGGAGACCCAGTACTTC. Translated: CASSLVQGEGETQYF. The chain joins TRBV7-9 to TRBJ2-5, with D possibly called TRBD1 or TRBD2 (5 bases each). V shed 1 base and J shed 5 bases, with 14 bases lying between them. Per the germline V gene, CDR1 is SEHNR and CDR2 is FQNEAQ (reference sequence). The CDR3 totals 15 residues.

This chain connects TRBV7-2 to TRBJ1-4; perhaps TRBD1 as D (5 bases). This CDR3 is 14 amino acids long. Germline lookup yields CDR1 SGHTA and CDR2 FQGNSA. V shed 1 base and J shed 8 bases, with 11 bases lying between them. The CDR3 nucleotides are TGTGCCAGCAGCTTAGTGGGGACGTCCGAAAAACTGTTTTTT. Amino acids: CASSLVGTSEKLFF.